The T cell receptor beta chain under discussion was sequenced for a study of T cell responses to AZD1222 COVID-19 vaccine. TCRdb's table, derived via immunoSEQ multiplex PCR, lists solely in-frame clones and lacks some. The sample holds approximately 140,000 clones; nearly 90% are singletons and the top ten take roughly 4.7%. V was clipped by 0 bases and J by 3 bases, with 12 bases between them. CDR1 and CDR2 from the germline V gene are LNHNV and YYDKDF (reference sequence). The CDR3 is 15 residues long. This clone was seen only once. What it binds is unknown. General study results and limits: Donors were mostly white British, more females; clonal diversity possibly underestimated. After the peak T cell response, and only then, were repertoires sampled.

This clonotype was obtained from an adult in good health. The chain is built from TRBV15 and TRBJ2-7; D is unresolved. Sequenced material: peripheral blood, taken on day 0 of AZD1222 vaccination. The CDR3 DNA is TGTGCCACCAGCAGAGATCTAGGCAGGAGCTACGAGCAGTACTTC. As protein: CATSRDLGRSYEQYF. Drawing the rest from reference TRBV15 and TRBJ2-7, the complete variable domain is DAMVIQNPRYQVTQFGKPVTLSCSQTLNHNVMYWYQQKSSQAPKLLFHYYDKDFNNEADTPDNFQSRRPNTSFCFLDIRSPGLGDTAMYLCATSRDLGRSYEQYFGPGTRLTVT.